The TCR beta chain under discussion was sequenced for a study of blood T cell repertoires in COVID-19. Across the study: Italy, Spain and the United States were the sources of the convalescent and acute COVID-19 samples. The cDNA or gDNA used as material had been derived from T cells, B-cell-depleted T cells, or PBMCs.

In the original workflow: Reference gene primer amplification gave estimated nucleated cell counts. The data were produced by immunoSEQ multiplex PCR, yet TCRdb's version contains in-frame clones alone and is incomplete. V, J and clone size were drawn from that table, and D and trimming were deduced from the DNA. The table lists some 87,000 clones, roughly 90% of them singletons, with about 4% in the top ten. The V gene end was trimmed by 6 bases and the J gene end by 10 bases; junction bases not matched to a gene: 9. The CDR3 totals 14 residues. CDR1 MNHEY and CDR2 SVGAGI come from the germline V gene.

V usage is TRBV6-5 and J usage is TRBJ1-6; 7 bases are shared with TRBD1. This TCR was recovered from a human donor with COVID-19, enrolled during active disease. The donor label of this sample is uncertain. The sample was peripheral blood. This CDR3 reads CASRKGGQNSPLHF. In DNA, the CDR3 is TGTGCCAGCAGAAAAGGGGGACAGAACTCACCCCTCCACTTT.